These T cell receptor beta chains were read from a single sample in a study of spatial heterogeneity in lung cancer. Using its own MiXCR run on the 5' RACE reads, TCRdb lists one record per CDR3 protein. The sample shows more than 30,000 distinct CDR3 sequences, 5.2% of them seen only once. Sample: PBMCs, taken at surgery. The receptors derive from a female donor with early-stage non-small cell lung cancer. Each CDR3 is given with its conserved first and last residue. The D gene is left open where the match is weak. Rows give clone size only sometimes, using once, few, many, or a class for an expanded clone.

TRBD1 TRBJ2-3 TRBV24-1 15 few CATSDPTGGQDTQYF TGTGCCACCAGTGACCCTACAGGGGGCCAAGATACGCAGTATTTT
- TRBJ1-1 TRBV5-8 13 many CASSVTGPTEAFF TGTGCCAGCAGCGTTACAGGCCCCACTGAAGCTTTCTTT
- TRBJ1-1 TRBV12-3/TRBV12-4 13 - CASTTQGNTEAFF TGTGCCAGCACCACACAGGGGAACACTGAAGCTTTCTTT
- TRBJ1-6 TRBV20-1 19 many CSARAPWDKTRTENSPLHF TGCAGTGCTAGGGCCCCGTGGGACAAGACTCGAACGGAGAATTCACCCCTCCACTTT
TRBD2 TRBJ2-1 TRBV9 15 many CASSMRGGPYNEQFF TGTGCCAGCAGCATGCGGGGGGGGCCCTACAATGAGCAGTTCTTC
TRBD1 TRBJ1-5 TRBV15 18 many CATSRDLTGTGNSRPQHF TGTGCCACCAGCAGAGATTTGACCGGGACAGGAAACTCTAGGCCCCAGCATTTT
- TRBJ1-2 TRBV4-1 17 many CASSQATAPRNPKGYTF TGCGCCAGCAGCCAAGCTACGGCACCGAGAAACCCCAAGGGCTACACCTTC
- TRBJ1-5 TRBV4-1 12 many CASSRGGGPQHF TGCGCCAGCAGCCGGGGAGGGGGGCCCCAGCATTTT
- TRBJ1-6 TRBV18 13 - CASSPIDNSPLHF TGTGCCAGCTCACCAATCGATAATTCACCCCTCCACTTT
- TRBJ2-7 TRBV11-2 14 few CASSPTRVNYEQYF TGTGCCAGCAGCCCCACCCGGGTGAACTACGAGCAGTACTTC
TRBD1 TRBJ1-2 TRBV10-3 17 many CAIPRGPDAGVVYGYTF TGTGCCATCCCAAGGGGGCCGGACGCCGGGGTTGTCTATGGCTACACCTTC
- TRBJ2-3 TRBV12-3/TRBV12-4 12 - CASSFGKDTQYF TGTGCCAGCAGTTTTGGTAAAGATACGCAGTATTTT
- TRBJ1-2 TRBV3-1 14 - CASSQGRHAYGYTF TGTGCCAGCAGCCAAGGGCGGCATGCCTATGGCTACACCTTC
- TRBJ2-7 TRBV5-1 12 many CASSSTNYEQYF TGCGCCAGCAGCTCGACGAACTACGAGCAGTACTTC
TRBD1 TRBJ2-5 TRBV2 14 many CASSDGQGKATQYF TGTGCCAGCAGTGACGGACAGGGAAAGGCGACCCAGTACTTC
- TRBJ2-4 TRBV11-2 18 - CASSLGAQSSPPKNIQYF TGTGCCAGCAGCTTAGGGGCCCAATCCTCGCCGCCGAAAAACATTCAGTACTTC
- TRBJ2-5 TRBV4-1 15 many CASSQGTAVQETQYF TGCGCCAGCAGCCAAGGGACAGCGGTTCAAGAGACCCAGTACTTC
TRBD2 TRBJ2-3 TRBV20-1 14 many CSDRDLAGSDTQYF TGCAGTGATAGGGATCTAGCGGGGTCTGATACGCAGTATTTT
- TRBJ2-7 TRBV29-1 11 many CSVRTAYEQYF TGCAGCGTTCGGACGGCCTACGAGCAGTACTTC
- TRBJ1-1 TRBV28 15 many CASSSPAGPNTEAFF TGTGCCAGCAGTTCCCCGGCAGGGCCGAACACTGAAGCTTTCTTT
- TRBJ2-1 TRBV7-6 16 many CASSPTRAAVDNEQFF TGTGCCAGCAGCCCCACGAGGGCCGCTGTGGACAATGAGCAGTTCTTC
TRBD1 TRBJ2-7 TRBV5-6 13 few CASTRGTGDEQYF TGTGCCAGCACCCGGGGGACAGGGGACGAGCAGTACTTC
TRBD1 TRBJ1-2 TRBV6-5 13 few CASSPGQGNGYTF TGTGCCAGCAGTCCGGGACAGGGTAATGGCTACACCTTC
- TRBJ1-4 TRBV28 12 many CASRTGFEKLFF TGTGCCAGCAGAACAGGGTTTGAAAAACTGTTTTTT
TRBD1 TRBJ1-2 TRBV4-1 14 many CASSPLGQAGGYTF TGCGCCAGCAGCCCTCTCGGACAGGCTGGTGGCTACACCTTC
TRBD1 TRBJ1-2 TRBV2 12 many CASTGTGDGYTF TGTGCCAGCACCGGGACAGGGGATGGCTACACCTTC
- TRBJ2-7 TRBV28 12 - CASSSLRGEQYF TGTGCCAGCAGTTCCTTAAGGGGCGAGCAGTACTTC
- TRBJ1-3 TRBV11-2 14 many CASSPTGPGNTIYF TGTGCCAGCAGCCCTACGGGGCCTGGAAACACCATATATTTT
- TRBJ1-5 TRBV7-2 14 few CASSLEPGQKPQHF TGTGCCAGCAGCTTAGAACCAGGACAGAAACCCCAGCATTTT
- TRBJ1-1 TRBV7-3 13 many CASSLGTNTEAFF TGTGCCAGCAGCTTGGGCACGAACACTGAAGCTTTCTTT
TRBD1 TRBJ2-5 TRBV6-2/TRBV6-3 13 many CASGTGTVATQYF TGTGCCAGCGGAACCGGGACAGTGGCGACCCAGTACTTC
- TRBJ2-7 TRBV5-1 15 many CASSLANTAAYEQYF TGCGCCAGCAGCTTGGCCAATACAGCAGCCTACGAGCAGTACTTC
- TRBJ2-7 TRBV20-1 12 few CSASADSYEQYF TGCAGTGCTAGCGCCGACAGCTACGAGCAGTACTTC
- TRBJ2-7 TRBV11-3 13 many CASSLDIVAEQYF TGTGCCAGCAGCTTAGATATAGTCGCCGAGCAGTACTTC
- TRBJ1-4 TRBV5-1 15 many CASRLQRGTNEKLFF TGCGCCAGCCGTCTTCAACGGGGAACTAATGAAAAACTGTTTTTT
- TRBJ2-1 TRBV7-8 12 many CASSAPDYEQFF TGTGCCAGCAGCGCCCCGGACTATGAGCAGTTCTTC
- TRBJ1-6 TRBV28 16 many CASSLEEGSYNSPLHF TGTGCCAGCAGTTTAGAGGAGGGATCCTATAATTCACCCCTCCACTTT
TRBD1 TRBJ1-4 TRBV7-9 17 few CASSPLTGVNANEKLFF TGTGCCAGCAGCCCCTTGACAGGGGTAAATGCTAATGAAAAACTGTTTTTT
- TRBJ2-2 TRBV20-1 14 - CSAQGVQSTGELFF TGCAGTGCTCAGGGAGTCCAGAGCACCGGGGAGCTGTTTTTT
- TRBJ1-1 TRBV7-3 14 many CASSMGRVNTEAFF TGTGCCAGCAGCATGGGACGGGTTAACACTGAAGCTTTCTTT
- TRBJ2-6 TRBV7-2 18 many CASSLGRRQSSGANVLTF TGTGCCAGCAGCTTGGGAAGACGCCAGAGCTCTGGGGCCAACGTCCTGACTTTC
- TRBJ2-1 TRBV29-1 14 many CSVTPGGNQNEQFF TGCAGCGTGACGCCTGGGGGGAATCAGAATGAGCAGTTCTTC
- TRBJ1-4 TRBV7-9 15 many CASSLGLQGGEKLFF TGTGCCAGCAGCCTAGGGCTACAGGGCGGTGAAAAACTGTTTTTT
- TRBJ1-2 TRBV25-1 13 many CASSAGANYGYTF TGTGCCAGCAGTGCAGGGGCCAACTATGGCTACACCTTC
- TRBJ2-5 TRBV6-2/TRBV6-3 12 many CASGAYQETQYF TGTGCCAGCGGGGCCTACCAAGAGACCCAGTACTTC
- TRBJ2-7 TRBV7-9 15 - CVSSRNPPGSYEQYF TGTGTCAGCAGCCGGAACCCCCCCGGCTCCTACGAGCAGTACTTC
- TRBJ2-7 TRBV2 15 - CASSVNDRPTYEQYF TGTGCCAGCAGTGTGAATGACAGGCCAACCTACGAGCAGTACTTC
TRBD2 TRBJ2-2 TRBV4-1 16 few CASSRTGGLDTGELFF TGCGCCAGCAGCCGTACGGGGGGGCTCGACACCGGGGAGCTGTTTTTT
- TRBJ2-7 TRBV29-1 11 many CSVVEGYEQYF TGCAGCGTTGTCGAGGGTTACGAGCAGTACTTC
TRBD2 TRBJ2-3 TRBV2 16 many CASSRLAGGGTDTQYF TGTGCCAGCAGCCGACTAGCGGGGGGCGGGACAGATACGCAGTATTTT
TRBD1 TRBJ1-4 TRBV5-4 14 - CASSSGQGVEKLFF TGTGCCAGCAGCTCGGGACAGGGTGTTGAAAAACTGTTTTTT
- TRBJ2-1 TRBV12-3/TRBV12-4 15 many CASSLAGGEYNEQFF TGTGCCAGCAGTTTAGCCGGGGGCGAGTACAATGAGCAGTTCTTC
- TRBJ1-6 TRBV11-2 13 many CASSVSYNSPLHF TGTGCCAGCAGCGTCTCCTATAATTCACCCCTCCACTTT
- TRBJ1-4 TRBV18 16 few CASSQGVPATNEKLFF TGTGCCAGCTCACAGGGGGTTCCTGCAACTAATGAAAAACTGTTTTTT
TRBD2 TRBJ2-5 TRBV2 15 many CASSEGGGAGETQYF TGTGCCAGCAGTGAAGGCGGGGGGGCCGGAGAGACCCAGTACTTC
- TRBJ2-7 TRBV12-3/TRBV12-4 14 many CASSPHRGAYEQYF TGTGCCAGCAGTCCCCACAGAGGGGCCTACGAGCAGTACTTC
- TRBJ2-1 TRBV12-2 18 many CASRLRGQGFYEGNEQFF TGTGCAAGTCGCTTACGGGGACAGGGTTTTTATGAAGGGAATGAGCAGTTCTTC